The T cell receptor beta chain under discussion was sequenced for a study of blood T cell repertoires in COVID-19. The table came from immunoSEQ multiplex PCR; TCRdb's copy has only in-frame clones and leaves some out. This table has 110,000 or so clones, 88% appearing once. The germline V gene has CDR1 SGHAT and CDR2 FQNNGV. The V end lost 5 bases, the J end lost 4 bases, and 8 bases lay between the germline ends. There are 13 residues in the CDR3. This receptor was obtained from a human donor in a cohort sampled during active COVID-19. The chain has TRBV11-2 and TRBJ2-2; perhaps TRBD1 as D (5 bases). Source material: peripheral blood. DNA of the CDR3: TGTGCCAGCAGCAGGGGTCGCACCGGGGAGCTGTTTTTT. Amino acid sequence: CASSRGRTGELFF.